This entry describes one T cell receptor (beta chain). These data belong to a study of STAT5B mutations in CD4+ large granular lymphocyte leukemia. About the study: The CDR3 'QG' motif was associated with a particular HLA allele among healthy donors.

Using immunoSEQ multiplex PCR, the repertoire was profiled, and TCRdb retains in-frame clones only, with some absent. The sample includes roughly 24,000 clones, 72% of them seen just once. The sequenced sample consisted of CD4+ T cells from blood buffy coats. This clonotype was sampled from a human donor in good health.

The CDR3 protein is CASSLGGTIWGSPLHF. For the CDR3, the DNA is TGTGCCAGCAGCTTGGGGGGGACAATCTGGGGTTCACCCCTCCACTTT. This chain joins TRBV5-8 and TRBJ1-6, with D perhaps TRBD1 (6 bases). Looked up from germline, CDR1 is SGHTS and CDR2 is YDEGEE. The V and J ends lost 0 bases and 9 bases respectively, with 16 bases between them. The CDR3 length is 16 residues.